This TCR beta chain stems from a study of blood T cell repertoires in COVID-19. Overall study context: PBMCs, B-cell-depleted T cells, or T cells provided the cDNA or gDNA that made up the material.

V shed 4 bases, J shed 2 bases, and the junction held 6 bases outside the gene matches. This CDR3 spans 16 amino acids. Germline V CDR1 and CDR2: SGDLS, YYNGEE. How the authors handled the data: Reference gene primer amplification gave nucleated cell count estimates. Sequencing was performed with immunoSEQ multiplex PCR; in TCRdb, only in-frame clones are kept and a portion is missing. V, J and clone size are taken as reported in that table, and D and trimming were inferred from the DNA itself. The repertoire holds some 210,000 clones, with 80% to 90% as singletons. This chain links TRBV9 with TRBJ2-1; TRBD2 agrees at 10 bases. Input material: peripheral blood. The origin of this receptor is a woman between 65 and 79 years old with active or convalescent COVID-19. CDR3 in amino acids: CASSPRTSGTYNEQFF. CDR3 DNA sequence: TGTGCCAGCAGCCCCCGAACTAGCGGGACCTACAATGAGCAGTTCTTC.